Below are 2 T cell receptor beta chains sequenced from a single sample in a study of T cells in pancreatic ductal adenocarcinoma. The method was immunoSEQ multiplex PCR; TCRdb's version includes in-frame clones alone and lacks a portion of them. The table records under 15,000 clones, more than 80% of them present only once. No neoadjuvant therapy was given to the selected pancreatic ductal adenocarcinoma patients before their surgery. Source material: PBMCs. The receptors were sampled from a human donor with pancreatic ductal adenocarcinoma.

This chain uses TRBV28 with TRBJ2-1, with D unresolved. This CDR3 comprises 12 residues. Germline lookup yields CDR1 MDHEN and CDR2 SYDVKM. Trimming removed 6 bases from V and 6 bases from J, with 9 bases in between. CDR3 region: CASSKTLNEQFF. The DNA for the CDR3 is TGTGCCAGCAGCAAGACTCTCAATGAGCAGTTCTTC.

The chain has TRBV10-3 and TRBJ2-5, with D hard to call. The germline CDR1 and CDR2 sequences are ENHRY and SYGVKD. V was shortened by 4 bases and J by 3 bases, with 9 bases between the two germline ends. The CDR3 has 13 amino acids. The chain's CDR3 is CAISANSEETQYF. The CDR3 bases are TGTGCCATCAGTGCGAACAGCGAAGAGACCCAGTACTTC.